This T cell receptor beta chain was recorded in a study of T-cell reconstitution after alpha-beta-depleted transplantation in children. Germline-derived CDR1 and CDR2 are LNHDA and SQIVND (reference sequence). CDR3 size: 15 residues. Trimming took off 4 bases at V and 4 bases at J, with 14 bases between the two ends. Study findings and constraints: Reported findings indicate that, about two months after transplant, alpha-beta T cells came from several hundred expanded clones, which were derived from non-depleted graft cells. At the one-year point after transplant, T-cell counts and TCRbeta diversity were found to come mostly from T cells that had been newly produced.

Preparation of the TCRbeta library involved a method that used unique molecular identifiers. TCRdb itself ran the PCR reads through MiXCR, one entry per CDR3 protein. The repertoire includes about 830,000 distinct CDR3 sequences, 16% of them detected once, and approximately 4.5% sits in the top ten. On this clonotype: What it binds is not known.

This sample comprised PBMCs, mostly from graft donor cells, obtained 360 days after TCRalphabeta/CD19-depleted stem cell transplant. The chain uses TRBV19 and TRBJ1-5, with D possibly being TRBD1 (5 bases). This clonotype originated in a male patient aged 10 to 17 who had a stem cell transplant for acute lymphoblastic leukemia, so the T cells may come from the graft donor. The CDR3 loop reads CASSTWGGANQPQHF. The CDR3 region has the DNA TGTGCCAGTAGTACCTGGGGAGGGGCAAATCAGCCCCAGCATTTT.